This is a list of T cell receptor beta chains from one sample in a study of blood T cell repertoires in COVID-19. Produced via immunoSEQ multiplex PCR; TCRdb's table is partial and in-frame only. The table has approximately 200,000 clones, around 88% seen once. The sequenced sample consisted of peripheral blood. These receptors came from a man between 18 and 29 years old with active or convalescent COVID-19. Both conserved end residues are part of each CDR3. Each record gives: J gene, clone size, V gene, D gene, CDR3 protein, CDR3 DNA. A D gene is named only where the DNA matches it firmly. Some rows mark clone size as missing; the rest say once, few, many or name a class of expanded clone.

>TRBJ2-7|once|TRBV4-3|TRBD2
CASSQGGEGYEQYF
TGCGCCAGCAGCCAAGGGGGGGAGGGCTACGAGCAGTACTTC
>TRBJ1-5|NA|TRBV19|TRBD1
CASSNRGTYSNQPQHF
TGTGCCAGTAGTAACAGGGGGACGTATAGCAATCAGCCCCAGCATTTT
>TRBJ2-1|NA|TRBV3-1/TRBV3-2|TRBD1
CASSFTGTVNNEQFF
TGTGCCAGCAGCTTCACCGGGACAGTCAACAATGAGCAGTTCTTC
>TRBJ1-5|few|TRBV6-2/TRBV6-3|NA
CASSLAGEGSNQPQHF
TGTGCCAGCAGTCTGGCCGGGGAGGGCTCCAATCAGCCCCAGCATTTT
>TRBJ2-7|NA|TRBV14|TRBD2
CASSQIPGLADHEQYF
TGTGCCAGCAGCCAGATCCCCGGACTAGCAGACCACGAGCAGTACTTC
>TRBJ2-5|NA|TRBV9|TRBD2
CASSAGLAGPQETQYF
TGTGCCAGCAGCGCCGGACTAGCGGGGCCCCAAGAGACCCAGTACTTC
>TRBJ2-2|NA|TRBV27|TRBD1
CASSWTGGGELFF
TGTGCCAGCAGTTGGACAGGCGGGGGGGAGCTGTTTTTT
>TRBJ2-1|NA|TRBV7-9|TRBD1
CASRHRQGLDEQFF
TGTGCCAGCAGGCATAGACAGGGGTTGGATGAGCAGTTCTTC
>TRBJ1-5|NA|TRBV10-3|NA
CAINGGGNQPQHF
TGTGCCATCAACGGGGGTGGCAATCAGCCCCAGCATTTT
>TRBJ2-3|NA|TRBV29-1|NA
CSAGDQGDTQYF
TGCAGCGCCGGTGACCAGGGAGATACGCAGTATTTT
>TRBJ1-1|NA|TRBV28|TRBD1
CASSSGTGAVRGEAFF
TGTGCCAGCAGTTCCGGGACAGGGGCCGTCCGAGGTGAAGCTTTCTTT
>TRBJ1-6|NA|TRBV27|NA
CASSLEGDSPLHF
TGTGCCAGCAGTTTAGAGGGCGATTCACCCCTCCACTTT
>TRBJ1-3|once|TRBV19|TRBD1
CASSTNDRGYTIYF
TGTGCCAGTAGTACAAATGACAGGGGTTACACCATATATTTT
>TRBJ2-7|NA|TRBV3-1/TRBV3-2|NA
CASSQTAGGSRYEQYF
TGTGCCAGCAGCCAGACAGCAGGGGGGTCTCGTTACGAGCAGTACTTC
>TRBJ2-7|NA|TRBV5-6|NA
CASGAGPYEQYF
TGTGCCAGCGGGGCAGGGCCCTACGAGCAGTACTTC
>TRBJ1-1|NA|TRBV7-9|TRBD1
CASSLGRGHYTEAFF
TGTGCCAGCAGCTTAGGCAGGGGGCATTACACTGAAGCTTTCTTT
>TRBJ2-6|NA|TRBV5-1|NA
CASSLVTVAGANVLTF
TGCGCCAGCAGCTTGGTGACAGTAGCTGGGGCCAACGTCCTGACTTTC
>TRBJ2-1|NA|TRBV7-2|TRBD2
CASSTTPGLAYEQFF
TGTGCCAGCAGCACCACCCCGGGACTAGCTTATGAGCAGTTCTTC
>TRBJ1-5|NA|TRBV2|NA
CASRDRRNQPQHF
TGTGCCAGCAGGGACAGAAGAAATCAGCCCCAGCATTTT
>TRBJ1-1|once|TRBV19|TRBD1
CASSITGGITEAFF
TGTGCCAGTAGTATAACAGGGGGCATCACTGAAGCTTTCTTT
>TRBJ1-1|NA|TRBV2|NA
CASSLSRLNTEAFF
TGTGCCAGCAGTTTGTCCCGGTTGAACACTGAAGCTTTCTTT
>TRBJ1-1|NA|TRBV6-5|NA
CASRLTLNTEAFF
TGTGCCAGCAGGCTCACATTGAACACTGAAGCTTTCTTT
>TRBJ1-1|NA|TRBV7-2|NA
CASSQTRYTEAFF
TGTGCCAGCAGCCAGACGCGGTACACTGAAGCTTTCTTT
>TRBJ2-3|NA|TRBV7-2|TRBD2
CASSSGRALRDTQYF
TGTGCCAGCTCCAGCGGGAGGGCCCTAAGAGATACGCAGTATTTT
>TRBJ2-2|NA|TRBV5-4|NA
CASSLDWNTGELFF
TGTGCCAGCAGCCTGGACTGGAACACCGGGGAGCTGTTTTTT
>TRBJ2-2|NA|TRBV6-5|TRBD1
CAGSQGANTGELFF
TGTGCCGGTTCCCAGGGGGCGAACACCGGGGAGCTGTTTTTT
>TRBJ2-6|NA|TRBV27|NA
CASSLLRSLSGANVLTF
TGTGCCAGCAGTTTACTCCGCAGTTTATCTGGGGCCAACGTCCTGACTTTC
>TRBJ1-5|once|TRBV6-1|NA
CASSDRTASNQPQHF
TGTGCCAGCAGTGACAGGACAGCTAGCAATCAGCCCCAGCATTTT
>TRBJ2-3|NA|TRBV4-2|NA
CASSHSGPGNGTQYF
TGTGCCAGCAGCCACAGCGGGCCCGGTAACGGTACGCAGTATTTT
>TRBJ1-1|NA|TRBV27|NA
CASSLSQEGNTEAFF
TGTGCCAGCAGTCTCTCACAGGAAGGGAACACTGAAGCTTTCTTT
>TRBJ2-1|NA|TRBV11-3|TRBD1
CASSLGQGSYNEQFF
TGTGCCAGCAGCTTAGGACAGGGCTCCTACAATGAGCAGTTCTTC
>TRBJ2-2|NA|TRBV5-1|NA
CASTFFEEAGELFF
TGCGCCAGCACCTTCTTTGAGGAGGCCGGGGAGCTGTTTTTT
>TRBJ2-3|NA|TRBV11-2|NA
CASSLLGATDTQYF
TGTGCCAGCAGCTTACTCGGAGCCACAGATACGCAGTATTTT
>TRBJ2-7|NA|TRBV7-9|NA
CASSVAGQGSLYEQYF
TGTGCCAGCAGCGTAGCGGGACAGGGATCGCTCTACGAGCAGTACTTC
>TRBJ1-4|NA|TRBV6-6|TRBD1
CASKQGVEKLFF
TGTGCCAGCAAGCAGGGGGTTGAAAAACTGTTTTTT
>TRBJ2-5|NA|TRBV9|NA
CASSVEGGGETQYF
TGTGCCAGCAGCGTAGAGGGAGGGGGGGAGACCCAGTACTTC
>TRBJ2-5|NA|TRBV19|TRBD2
CASTDSGGIQETQYF
TGTGCCAGTACCGATAGCGGGGGGATCCAAGAGACCCAGTACTTC
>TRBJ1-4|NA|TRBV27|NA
CASSRTPLTGGLFF
TGTGCCAGCAGTCGGACTCCCCTTACCGGAGGACTGTTTTTT
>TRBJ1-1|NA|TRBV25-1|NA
CASRRWNTEAFF
TGTGCCAGCAGGAGGTGGAACACTGAAGCTTTCTTT
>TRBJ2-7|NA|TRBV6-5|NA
CATVDSSSYEQYF
TGTGCCACAGTCGACAGCAGCTCCTACGAGCAGTACTTC
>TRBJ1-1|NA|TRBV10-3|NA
CAISPSQNTEAFF
TGTGCCATCAGTCCCTCACAGAACACTGAAGCTTTCTTT
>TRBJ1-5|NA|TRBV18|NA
CASSPLGRNSNQPQHF
TGTGCCAGCTCACCATTAGGGAGGAATAGCAATCAGCCCCAGCATTTT